These T cell receptor beta chains were read from a single sample in a study of molecular identifiers for immune sequencing clone quantification. TCRdb processed the PCR reads anew with MiXCR; each CDR3 protein has one entry. Of about 100,000 distinct CDR3 sequences listed, around 20% are singletons. The sample was naive CD8+ T cells from blood, with Jurkat cell RNA spiked in. The origin of the receptors is a human donor in good health. Some libraries in this study had Jurkat cell RNA spiked in. Both conserved end residues are part of each CDR3. The D gene is left open where the match is weak. Rows give clone size only sometimes, using once, few, many, or a class for an expanded clone.

CDR3aa: CAGSWASGDEQFF
CDR3nt: TGCGCCGGCAGCTGGGCGTCCGGGGATGAGCAGTTCTTC
v_gene: TRBV5-1
j_gene: TRBJ2-1
abundance: .
d_gene: .

CDR3aa: CASSLARGALLNEQFF
CDR3nt: TGTGCCAGCAGCTTAGCGCGGGGGGCCTTGCTCAATGAGCAGTTCTTC
v_gene: TRBV7-2
j_gene: TRBJ2-1
abundance: many
d_gene: TRBD2

CDR3aa: CASSQGTGNTEAFF
CDR3nt: TGTGCCAGCAGCCAAGGGACAGGGAACACTGAAGCTTTCTTT
v_gene: TRBV3-1
j_gene: TRBJ1-1
abundance: many
d_gene: TRBD1

CDR3aa: CASSLTPGTGEETQYF
CDR3nt: TGTGCCAGCAGCTTAACGCCCGGGACCGGCGAAGAGACCCAGTACTTC
v_gene: TRBV7-6
j_gene: TRBJ2-5
abundance: many
d_gene: .

CDR3aa: CASSQVLREGHEQYF
CDR3nt: TGCGCCAGCAGCCAAGTTTTGCGGGAGGGCCATGAGCAGTACTTC
v_gene: TRBV4-3
j_gene: TRBJ2-7
abundance: .
d_gene: TRBD2

CDR3aa: CASSYKEAYEQYF
CDR3nt: TGTGCCAGCAGTTACAAAGAAGCCTACGAGCAGTACTTC
v_gene: TRBV6-5
j_gene: TRBJ2-7
abundance: many
d_gene: .

CDR3aa: CASSSRRTVITDTQYF
CDR3nt: TGTGCCAGCAGTTCCCGTAGGACGGTGATCACAGATACGCAGTATTTT
v_gene: TRBV6-5
j_gene: TRBJ2-3
abundance: many
d_gene: .

CDR3aa: CASSPPLLAKNIQYF
CDR3nt: TGTGCCAGCTCTCCCCCGTTGCTAGCCAAAAACATTCAGTACTTC
v_gene: TRBV6-7
j_gene: TRBJ2-4
abundance: .
d_gene: .

CDR3aa: CASSLLTGRHNEQFF
CDR3nt: TGTGCCAGCAGCTTACTTACAGGGAGGCACAATGAGCAGTTCTTC
v_gene: TRBV7-9
j_gene: TRBJ2-1
abundance: few
d_gene: .

CDR3aa: CAGSQEDRGAYNEQFF
CDR3nt: TGCGCCGGCAGCCAAGAGGACAGGGGGGCCTACAATGAGCAGTTCTTC
v_gene: TRBV4-3
j_gene: TRBJ2-1
abundance: .
d_gene: TRBD1